This T cell receptor beta chain is drawn from a study of regulatory T cells in long-lasting Graves disease. In the study overall: In persistent Graves' disease, antithyroid drugs had been taken for over 5 years and TSH receptor antibodies stayed positive.

Noted time point: persistent/refractory GD, antithyroid drugs over 5 years with positive TRAb. Making the TCR library involved RNA that had been extracted from PBMCs. The CDR3 runs to 15 residues. Details on this clonotype: One junction end disagrees with the germline gene, perhaps due to a read error.

TCR beta libraries were built with iRepertoire HTBI primers and Arm-PCR of CDR3 regions. TCRdb used MiXCR to reprocess the multiplex PCR reads, holding one entry per CDR3 protein. This table has fewer than 450,000 distinct CDR3 sequences, around 24% appearing once. This sequence joins TRBV12-3 or TRBV12-4 and TRBJ2-7; tentatively, D is TRBD1 (5 bases). This TCR was sampled from a female donor with Graves disease. Sequences were derived from peripheral blood mononuclear cells (PBMCs), sampled when the disease was refractory, from a patient treated with antithyroid drugs. The DNA of the CDR3 is TGTGCCAGTAGTTTAAAGGGGTCCAACCACTACGAGCAGTACTTC. It specifies CASSLKGSNHYEQYF.